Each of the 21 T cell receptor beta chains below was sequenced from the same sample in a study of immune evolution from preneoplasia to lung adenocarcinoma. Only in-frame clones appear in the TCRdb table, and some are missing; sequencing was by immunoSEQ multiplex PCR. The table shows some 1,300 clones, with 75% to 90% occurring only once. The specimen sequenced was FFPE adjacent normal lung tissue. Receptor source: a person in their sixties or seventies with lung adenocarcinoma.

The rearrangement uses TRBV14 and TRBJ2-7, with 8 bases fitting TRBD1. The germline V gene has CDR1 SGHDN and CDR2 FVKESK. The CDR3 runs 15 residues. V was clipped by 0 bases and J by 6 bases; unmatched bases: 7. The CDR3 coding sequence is TGTGCCAGCAGCCAAGATGTACAGGGGGACCTCGAGCAGTACTTC. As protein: CASSQDVQGDLEQYF. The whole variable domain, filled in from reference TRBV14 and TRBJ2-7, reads EAGVTQFPSHSVIEKGQTVTLRCDPISGHDNLYWYRRVMGKEIKFLLHFVKESKQDESGMPNNRFLAERTGGTYSTLKVQPAELEDSGVYFCASSQDVQGDLEQYFGPGTRLTVT.

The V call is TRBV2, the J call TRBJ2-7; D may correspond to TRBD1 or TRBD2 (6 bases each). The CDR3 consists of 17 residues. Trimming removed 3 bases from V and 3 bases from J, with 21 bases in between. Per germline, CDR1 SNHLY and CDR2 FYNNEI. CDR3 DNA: TGTGCCAGCAGTGAGTACTTAGTGGGGGGCCTACGCTACGAGCAGTACTTC. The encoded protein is CASSEYLVGGLRYEQYF.

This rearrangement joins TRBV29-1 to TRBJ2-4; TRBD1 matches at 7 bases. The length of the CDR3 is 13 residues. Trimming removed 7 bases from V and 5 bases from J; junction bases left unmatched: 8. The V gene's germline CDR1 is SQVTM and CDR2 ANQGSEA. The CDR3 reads CSARTGKQNIQYF. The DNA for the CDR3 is TGCAGCGCAAGGACAGGAAAGCAAAACATTCAGTACTTC.

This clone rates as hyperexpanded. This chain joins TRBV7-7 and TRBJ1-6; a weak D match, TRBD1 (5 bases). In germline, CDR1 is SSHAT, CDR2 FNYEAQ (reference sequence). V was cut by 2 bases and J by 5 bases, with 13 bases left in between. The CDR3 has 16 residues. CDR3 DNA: TGTGCCAGCAGCTTAAACCCGGACAAGAATAATTCACCCCTCCACTTT. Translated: CASSLNPDKNNSPLHF. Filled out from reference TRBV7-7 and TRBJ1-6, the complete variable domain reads GAGVSQSPRYKVTKRGQDVTLRCDPISSHATLYWYQQALGQGPEFLTYFNYEAQPDKSGLPSDRFSAERPEGSISTLTIQRTEQRDSAMYRCASSLNPDKNNSPLHFGNGTRLTVT.

This CDR3 reads CARRDTQYF. CDR3 DNA sequence: TGTGCCAGAAGGGATACGCAGTATTTT. The chain employs TRBV5-3 and TRBJ2-3, with D unclear. TRBV5-3 is an open reading frame, and its role is uncertain. V was trimmed by 5 bases and J by 6 bases, leaving 1 base between them. The CDR3 has 9 residues.

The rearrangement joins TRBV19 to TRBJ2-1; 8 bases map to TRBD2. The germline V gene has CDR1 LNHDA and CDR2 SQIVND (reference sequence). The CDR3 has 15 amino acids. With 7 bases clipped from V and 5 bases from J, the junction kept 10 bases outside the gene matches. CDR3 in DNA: TGTGCCAGTAAGCGGGGGACAACAGTTGACAATGAGCAGTTCTTC. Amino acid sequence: CASKRGTTVDNEQFF.

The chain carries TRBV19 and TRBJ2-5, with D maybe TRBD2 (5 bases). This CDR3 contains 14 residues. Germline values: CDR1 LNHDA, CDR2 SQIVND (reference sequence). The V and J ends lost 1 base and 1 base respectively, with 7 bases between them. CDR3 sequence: CASSIGSGQETQYF. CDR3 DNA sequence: TGTGCCAGTAGTATAGGAAGCGGCCAAGAGACCCAGTACTTC.

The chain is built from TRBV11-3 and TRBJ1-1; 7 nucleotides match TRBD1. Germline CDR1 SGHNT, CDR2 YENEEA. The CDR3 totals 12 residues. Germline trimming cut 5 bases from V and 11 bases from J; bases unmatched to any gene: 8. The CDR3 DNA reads TGTGCCAGCAGCCCAGGACAGGCCTTCGCTTTCTTT. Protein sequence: CASSPGQAFAFF.

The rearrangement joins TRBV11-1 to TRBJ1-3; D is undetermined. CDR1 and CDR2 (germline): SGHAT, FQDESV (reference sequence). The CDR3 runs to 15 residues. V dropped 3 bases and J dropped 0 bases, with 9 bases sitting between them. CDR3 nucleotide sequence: TGTGCCAGCAGCTTCGACACCTACTCTGGAAACACCATATATTTT. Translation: CASSFDTYSGNTIYF.

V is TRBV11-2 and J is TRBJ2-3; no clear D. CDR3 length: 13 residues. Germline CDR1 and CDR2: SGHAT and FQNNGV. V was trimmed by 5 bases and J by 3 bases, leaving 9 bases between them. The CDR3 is CASSRQRTDTQYF. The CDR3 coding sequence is TGTGCCAGCAGCAGGCAGCGAACAGATACGCAGTATTTT.

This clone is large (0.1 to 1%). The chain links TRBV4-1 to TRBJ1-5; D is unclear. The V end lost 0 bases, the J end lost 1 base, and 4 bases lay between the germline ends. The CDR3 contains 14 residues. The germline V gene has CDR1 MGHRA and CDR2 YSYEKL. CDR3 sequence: CASSQDSSNQPQHF. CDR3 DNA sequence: TGCGCCAGCAGCCAAGATTCGAGCAATCAGCCCCAGCATTTT.

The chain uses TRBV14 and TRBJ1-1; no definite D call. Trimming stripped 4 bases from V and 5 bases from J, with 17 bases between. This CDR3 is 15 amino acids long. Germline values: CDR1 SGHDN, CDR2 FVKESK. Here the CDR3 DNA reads TGTGCCAGCAGCCCGCTTTTAAGGGCACGGACTGAAGCTTTCTTT. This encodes CASSPLLRARTEAFF.

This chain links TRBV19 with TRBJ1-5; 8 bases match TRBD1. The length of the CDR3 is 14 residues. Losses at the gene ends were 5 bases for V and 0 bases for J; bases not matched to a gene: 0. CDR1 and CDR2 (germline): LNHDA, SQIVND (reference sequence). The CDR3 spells CASSGQGSNQPQHF. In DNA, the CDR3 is TGTGCCAGTAGTGGACAGGGTAGCAATCAGCCCCAGCATTTT.

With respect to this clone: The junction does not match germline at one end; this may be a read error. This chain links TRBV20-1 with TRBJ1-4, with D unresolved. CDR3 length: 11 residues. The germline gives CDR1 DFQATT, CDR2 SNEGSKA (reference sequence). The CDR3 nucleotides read TGTAGTGCTAGAGTGGAGGAAAAACTGTTTTTT. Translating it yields CSARVEEKLFF.

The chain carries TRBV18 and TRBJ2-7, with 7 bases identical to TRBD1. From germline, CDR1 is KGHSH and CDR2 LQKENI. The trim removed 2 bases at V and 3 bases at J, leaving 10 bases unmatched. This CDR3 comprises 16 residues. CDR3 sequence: CASSPRFVGQLYEQYF. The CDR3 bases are TGTGCCAGCTCACCAAGGTTCGTGGGACAGCTCTACGAGCAGTACTTC.

Here the CDR3 DNA reads TGTGCCAGCTGTAACAGGGACTTGAACACTGAAGCTTTCTTT. Translating gives CASCNRDLNTEAFF. The chain has TRBV5-6 and TRBJ1-1; a weak D match, TRBD1 (6 bases). CDR1 and CDR2 from the germline V gene are SGHDT and YYEEEE. This CDR3 contains 14 residues. Trimming took 7 bases from V and 0 from J, leaving 13 bases between them.

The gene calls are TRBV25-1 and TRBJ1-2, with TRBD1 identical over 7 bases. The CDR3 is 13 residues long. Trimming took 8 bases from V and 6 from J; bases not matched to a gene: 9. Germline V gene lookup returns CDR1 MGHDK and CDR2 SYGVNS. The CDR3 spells CASPRRGQDGYTF. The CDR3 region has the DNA TGTGCCAGCCCTCGGAGGGGGCAGGATGGCTACACCTTC.

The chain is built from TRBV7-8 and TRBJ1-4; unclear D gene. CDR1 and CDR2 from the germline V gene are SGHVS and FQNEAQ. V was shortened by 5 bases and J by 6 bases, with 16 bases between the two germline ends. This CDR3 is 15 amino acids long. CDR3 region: CASSPLGGGDEKLFF. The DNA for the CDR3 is TGTGCCAGCAGCCCCCTAGGAGGCGGGGATGAAAAACTGTTTTTT.

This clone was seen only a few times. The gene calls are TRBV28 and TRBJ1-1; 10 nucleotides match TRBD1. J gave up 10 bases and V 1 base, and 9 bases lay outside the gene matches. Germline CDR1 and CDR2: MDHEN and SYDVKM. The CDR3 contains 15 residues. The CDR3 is CASSLSTTGGDGAFF. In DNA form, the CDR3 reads TGTGCCAGCAGTTTATCTACGACAGGGGGCGACGGAGCTTTCTTT.

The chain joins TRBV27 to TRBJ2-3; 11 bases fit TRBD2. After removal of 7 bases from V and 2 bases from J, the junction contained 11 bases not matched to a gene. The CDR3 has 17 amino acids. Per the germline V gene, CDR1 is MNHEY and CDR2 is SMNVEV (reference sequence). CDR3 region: CASKSGTSGTITDTQYF. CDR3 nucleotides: TGTGCCAGCAAGTCCGGGACTAGCGGAACCATCACAGATACGCAGTATTTT.

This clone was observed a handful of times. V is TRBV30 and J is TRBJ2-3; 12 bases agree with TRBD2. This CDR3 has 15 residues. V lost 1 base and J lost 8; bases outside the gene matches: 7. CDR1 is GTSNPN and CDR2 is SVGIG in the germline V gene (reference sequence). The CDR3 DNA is TGTGCCTGGAGTGGGCTAGCGGGGGGGCAGGGTACGCAGTATTTT. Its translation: CAWSGLAGGQGTQYF.